This T cell receptor (beta chain) was sequenced for a study of a mutant IDH1 vaccine in newly diagnosed glioma. About the research overall: Once 4-6 weeks had passed after radiotherapy alone, vaccination started, or it started with temozolomide cycles. Former treatment meant radiotherapy, temozolomide, or both; the majority had gotten both. Visit V12 was scheduled at week 35 and visit V13 at week 47.

Trimming cost V 7 bases and J 6 bases; bases outside gene matches: 6. Germline values: CDR1 MDHEN, CDR2 SYDVKM. The CDR3 is 13 amino acids. TCRdb's copy holds only in-frame clones and misses some; the assay was immunoSEQ multiplex PCR. Of about 60,000 clones in the sample, roughly 80% were seen once. A note on this clone: Its specificity is not known.

Time point here: week 35, safety follow-up. Every vaccine dose comprised 300 ug of mutant IDH1 20-mer peptide plus topical imiquimod. The source of this sequence is a man aged 40-50 years with glioma. This chain joins TRBV28 and TRBJ2-3; 8 bases agree with TRBD2. The sequenced sample was PBMCs, obtained from a glioma patient whose treatment included an IDH1 peptide vaccine. The CDR3 protein is CASKAGGRDTQYF. The CDR3 DNA sequence: TGTGCCAGCAAGGCGGGGGGCCGGGATACGCAGTATTTT.